A single sample is the source of the 20 T cell receptor beta chains below, sequenced in a study of blood T cell repertoires in COVID-19. Some clones are missing from TCRdb's copy, which holds only in-frame ones; the method was immunoSEQ multiplex PCR. The sample holds about 160,000 clones; around 84% are singletons and the top ten take approximately 19%. Sequenced: peripheral blood. The receptors derive from an elderly woman with acute or convalescent COVID-19.

The chain has TRBV7-2 and TRBJ2-1; 10 bases agree with TRBD1. The V segment lost 3 bases and the J segment 6 bases; nucleotides outside the gene matches: 2. Germline CDR1 is SGHTA and CDR2 is FQGNSA. CDR3 size: 14 residues. The CDR3 region is CASSLRTGGNEQFF. In DNA, the CDR3 is TGTGCCAGCAGCTTGAGGACAGGGGGCAATGAGCAGTTCTTC.

This sequence joins TRBV7-9 and TRBJ2-1; 12 bases are shared with TRBD2. The germline CDR1 and CDR2 sequences are SEHNR and FQNEAQ (reference sequence). The CDR3 is 15 residues long. V lost 4 bases to trimming and J lost 8 bases; unmatched junction nucleotides: 6. This chain's CDR3 is CASSSRLAGEDEQFF. The DNA of the CDR3 is TGTGCCAGCAGCTCCAGACTAGCGGGAGAGGATGAGCAGTTCTTC.

The chain couples TRBV27 to TRBJ2-7; no reliable D call. Germline CDR1 and CDR2: MNHEY and SMNVEV (reference sequence). The CDR3 sequence is 12 residues long. The germline V and J ends were trimmed by 4 bases and 5 bases, with 9 bases remaining between them. The CDR3 region has the DNA TGTGCCAGCAGTTCACCCCCAGACGAGCAGTACTTC. Protein product: CASSSPPDEQYF.

The chain has TRBV28 and TRBJ1-5; 9 nucleotides agree with TRBD1. The germline gives CDR1 MDHEN, CDR2 SYDVKM. The CDR3 consists of 15 residues. J was trimmed by 7 bases and V by 4 bases; bases with no gene match: 8. CDR3 region: CASSWGQGTQQPQHF. The CDR3 nucleotides are TGTGCCAGCAGTTGGGGACAGGGCACCCAACAGCCCCAGCATTTT.

The genes are TRBV27 and TRBJ2-5; 9 bases are shared with TRBD2. Germline CDR1 reads MNHEY; CDR2 reads SMNVEV (reference sequence). The junction had 10 bases not matched to a gene; V was cut back by 3 bases and J by 5 bases. The CDR3 loop spans 16 amino acids. As DNA, the CDR3 is TGTGCCAGCAGTTTGTACAGCGGGGGGTTCGGGGAGACCCAGTACTTC. Its protein is CASSLYSGGFGETQYF.

The chain recombines TRBV5-1 with TRBJ2-3; D might be TRBD2 (5 bases). This CDR3 spans 15 amino acids. V lost 1 base, J lost 2 bases, and 11 bases lay in between. Germline CDR1 SGHRS, CDR2 YFSETQ. CDR3 nucleotide sequence: TGCGCCAGCAGCTTGTTGGACCTAGCCACAGATACGCAGTATTTT. Residues: CASSLLDLATDTQYF.

The rearrangement joins TRBV24-1 to TRBJ2-3, with D possibly matching TRBD1 (6 bases). Trimming stripped 3 bases from V and 6 bases from J, with 18 bases between. CDR1 is KGHDR, CDR2 SFDVKD, per germline. This CDR3 has 16 amino acids. CDR3 coding DNA: TGTGCCACCAGTGATCTACAGGGTAAGGGATACGATACGCAGTATTTT. Translated, it gives CATSDLQGKGYDTQYF.

The chain combines TRBV20-1 with TRBJ1-1; D gene uncertain. Trimming shortened V by 6 bases and J by 6 bases, and 5 bases separated the two germline ends. CDR3 length: 9 amino acids. In germline, CDR1 is DFQATT, CDR2 SNEGSKA (reference sequence). CDR3: CSAPAEAFF. The CDR3 coding sequence is TGCAGTGCGCCAGCTGAAGCTTTCTTT.

This chain joins TRBV3-1 (or the pseudogene TRBV3-2) and TRBJ1-4; D perhaps matches TRBD1 (5 bases). This CDR3 is built from 16 residues. The ends were cut back, 1 base at V and 4 bases at J, with 13 bases in the middle. Germline CDR1 is LGHDT and CDR2 is YNNKEL (reference sequence). The CDR3 is CASSQARGTFNEKLFF. DNA for the CDR3: TGTGCCAGCAGCCAAGCCCGCGGGACCTTTAATGAAAAACTGTTTTTT.

The chain combines TRBV10-1 with TRBJ2-3, with TRBD2 matching over 7 bases. The CDR3 has 15 residues. Germline V gene data show CDR1 as WNHNN and CDR2 as SYGVQD (reference sequence). With V trimmed by 3 bases and J by 0 bases, 3 bases remained unmatched. The CDR3 is CASSDGGTSTDTQYF. The CDR3 nucleotides read TGCGCCAGCAGTGACGGGGGGACTAGCACAGATACGCAGTATTTT.

In its sample, this clone was seen a few times. The rearrangement joins TRBV29-1 to TRBJ1-1; a weak D match, TRBD1 (6 bases). V was trimmed by 7 bases and J by 0 bases, leaving 12 bases between them. The CDR3 contains 13 residues. In germline, CDR1 is SQVTM, CDR2 ANQGSEA. CDR3 region: CSADGQMNTEAFF. The CDR3 DNA reads TGCAGCGCTGACGGACAGATGAACACTGAAGCTTTCTTT.

This sequence joins TRBV7-2 and TRBJ2-5, with 9 nucleotides matching TRBD1. The CDR3 totals 14 residues. The germline V gene encodes CDR1 SGHTA and CDR2 FQGNSA. The trim removed 4 bases at V and 5 bases at J, leaving 5 bases unmatched. The CDR3 region is CASSSTGGRETQYF. The CDR3, as DNA: TGTGCCAGCAGCTCTACAGGGGGCCGTGAGACCCAGTACTTC.

This clone was found once. V usage is TRBV7-9 and J usage is TRBJ2-3; 8 positions agree with TRBD1. The CDR3 consists of 15 residues. From germline, CDR1 is SEHNR and CDR2 FQNEAQ (reference sequence). The V and J ends lost 1 base and 5 bases, in that order; junction bases with no gene match: 5. The CDR3, as DNA: TGTGCCAGCAGCTTAGGGGGACAGGCTAAAGATACGCAGTATTTT. The encoded protein is CASSLGGQAKDTQYF.

The chain employs TRBV27 and TRBJ2-2, with a weak D call TRBD1 (6 bases). The germline V gene has CDR1 MNHEY and CDR2 SMNVEV (reference sequence). V was shortened by 6 bases and J by 2 bases, with 16 bases between the two germline ends. The CDR3 consists of 16 residues. CDR3 nucleotides: TGTGCCAGCAGATCAACAGGGCGACTAAACACCGGGGAGCTGTTTTTT. Protein: CASRSTGRLNTGELFF.

CDR3 residues: CASSLTTNYGYTF. The CDR3 bases are TGCGCCAGCAGCTTGACAACTAACTATGGCTACACCTTC. The chain has TRBV4-1 and TRBJ1-2; D not certain. CDR1 MGHRA and CDR2 YSYEKL come from the germline V gene. There are 13 residues in the CDR3. Trimming took 5 bases from V and 0 from J, leaving 7 bases between them.

This clone has just one count. This chain joins TRBV10-2 and TRBJ2-7; 9 bases line up with TRBD1. Trimming cost V 6 bases and J 3 bases; bases outside gene matches: 15. This CDR3 region has 17 residues. CDR1 and CDR2 from the germline V gene are WSHSY and SAAADI. The CDR3 DNA reads as TGCGCCAGCAGCGATGGTCGTTACGGACAGGGGATCTACGAGCAGTACTTC. The encoded protein is CASSDGRYGQGIYEQYF.

V usage is TRBV29-1 and J usage is TRBJ2-4; perhaps TRBD2 as D (5 bases). Per germline, CDR1 SQVTM and CDR2 ANQGSEA. V shed 4 bases and J shed 1 base, with 11 bases lying between them. The length of the CDR3 is 14 residues. The CDR3 loop reads CSVVLPGAKNIQYF. The CDR3 DNA follows: TGCAGCGTTGTATTGCCGGGGGCCAAAAACATTCAGTACTTC.

The chain links TRBV6-5 to TRBJ1-1, with a possible D match to TRBD1 (5 bases). The germline V gene encodes CDR1 MNHEY and CDR2 SVGAGI. V lost 5 bases, J lost 6 bases, and 7 bases lay in between. The CDR3 covers 11 residues. This CDR3 reads CASSQGPEAFF. The CDR3 DNA reads as TGTGCCAGCAGTCAGGGTCCTGAAGCTTTCTTT.

This clone was observed a handful of times. The rearrangement uses TRBV5-5 and TRBJ2-1; 8 positions match TRBD2. Losses at the gene ends were 3 bases for V and 8 bases for J; bases not matched to a gene: 10. The CDR3 spans 15 residues. The germline V gene has CDR1 SGHKS and CDR2 YYEKEE (reference sequence). The CDR3 nucleotides are TGTGCCAGCAGCTCGACAGCGGGGGCCTTTTATGAGCAGTTCTTC. Its translation: CASSSTAGAFYEQFF.

The gene calls are TRBV6-5 and TRBJ1-1, with D maybe TRBD1 (6 bases). Germline V lookup: CDR1 MNHEY, CDR2 SVGAGI. V lost 8 bases, J lost 1 base, and 11 bases lay in between. The CDR3 covers 13 residues. CDR3 bases: TGTGCCAGCCATCTGACAGGGAACACTGAAGCTTTCTTT. Protein sequence: CASHLTGNTEAFF.